The rows below give T cell receptor beta chains drawn from one sample of a study of T cell changes during pregnancy in multiple sclerosis. Profiled with immunoSEQ multiplex PCR; TCRdb holds only in-frame clones, not every one. The repertoire consists of around 63,000 clones, with 92% occurring once and the leading ten covering more than 1.2%. The sample in question was peripheral blood, obtained after pregnancy. The receptor set was obtained from a female donor with multiple sclerosis, enrolled in a pregnancy study. Both conserved end residues are part of each CDR3. D genes are given only for firm matches. Only part of the rows carry a size: once, few, many, or a class if the clone is expanded.

j_call d_call clone_size v_call cdr3_aa cdr3_nt
TRBJ2-3 TRBD2 NA TRBV5-4 CASSLGLAGGPRTDTQYF TGTGCCAGCAGCTTGGGATTAGCGGGAGGGCCGAGAACAGATACGCAGTATTTT
TRBJ1-2 TRBD1 NA TRBV6-6 CASSDRGVNFYGYTF TGTGCCAGCAGCGACAGGGGCGTAAACTTTTATGGCTACACCTTC
TRBJ2-4 NA NA TRBV10-3 CAISESSSENIQYF TGTGCCATCAGTGAGTCGAGTTCTGAAAACATTCAGTACTTC
TRBJ2-7 NA NA TRBV7-8 CASSLEPPAGIGHEQYF TGTGCCAGCAGCTTAGAACCGCCGGCAGGGATTGGGCACGAGCAGTACTTC
TRBJ1-2 TRBD1 few TRBV27 CASSPRQGPYGYTF TGTGCCAGCAGTCCCCGACAGGGCCCCTATGGCTACACCTTC
TRBJ1-1 NA NA TRBV12-5 CASGPDRLVTEAFF TGTGCTAGTGGTCCTGACAGGTTGGTAACTGAAGCTTTCTTT
TRBJ1-1 NA NA TRBV18 CASSPSRGNTEAFF TGTGCCAGCTCACCGTCGCGAGGGAACACTGAAGCTTTCTTT
TRBJ2-7 TRBD1 NA TRBV4-3 CASSQGRQGWTYEQYF TGCGCCAGCAGCCAAGGAAGACAGGGTTGGACCTACGAGCAGTACTTC
TRBJ2-1 TRBD2 NA TRBV10-3 CAISESSGINNEQFF TGTGCCATCAGTGAGTCTAGCGGGATAAACAATGAGCAGTTCTTC
TRBJ2-6 TRBD1 NA TRBV5-1 CASSFIRDSEFSGANVLTF TGCGCCAGCAGCTTTATCCGGGACAGCGAATTCTCTGGGGCCAACGTCCTGACTTTC
TRBJ2-5 TRBD2 NA TRBV5-6 CASSLGREEQETQYF TGTGCCAGCAGCTTGGGGCGGGAGGAACAAGAGACCCAGTACTTC
TRBJ2-7 NA NA TRBV10-2 CASSEQGVSYEQYF TGCGCCAGCAGTGAGCAGGGCGTATCCTACGAGCAGTACTTC
TRBJ1-2 NA NA TRBV5-1 CASSASLNYGYTF TGCGCCAGCAGCGCCTCTCTAAACTATGGCTACACCTTC
TRBJ2-3 TRBD1 NA TRBV7-9 CASSRRGHSDTQYF TGTGCCAGCAGCCGCAGGGGGCACTCAGATACGCAGTATTTT
TRBJ1-2 NA NA TRBV6-6 CASSYSAGAHYGYTF TGTGCCAGCAGTTACTCTGCGGGGGCTCACTATGGCTACACCTTC
TRBJ2-3 NA NA TRBV6-1 CASSEGLDSDTQYF TGTGCCAGCAGTGAAGGACTAGACTCAGATACGCAGTATTTT
TRBJ2-1 TRBD2 NA TRBV7-9 CASSPNPGLAGEGEQFF TGTGCCAGCAGCCCAAATCCGGGACTAGCGGGAGAGGGTGAGCAGTTCTTC
TRBJ2-7 TRBD2 NA TRBV5-1 CASSPFPSGRFEQYF TGCGCCAGCAGCCCCTTCCCTAGCGGGAGGTTCGAGCAGTACTTC
TRBJ2-7 NA NA TRBV18 CASSPPVIVAETYEQYF TGTGCCAGCTCACCCCCGGTAATTGTAGCGGAGACCTACGAGCAGTACTTC
TRBJ1-1 NA NA TRBV11-1 CASSTAPQNTEAFF TGTGCCAGCAGCACAGCCCCGCAGAACACTGAAGCTTTCTTT
TRBJ2-1 TRBD2 NA TRBV5-6 CASSLAGLAFSYNEQFF TGTGCCAGCAGCTTGGCCGGACTAGCGTTTTCATACAATGAGCAGTTCTTC
TRBJ1-1 NA NA TRBV10-3 CAITTTGNTEAFF TGTGCCATCACAACCACAGGGAACACTGAAGCTTTCTTT
TRBJ1-1 NA NA TRBV29-1 CSVEDTGTEAFF TGCAGCGTTGAAGATACAGGGACTGAAGCTTTCTTT
TRBJ2-3 NA NA TRBV7-6 CASSLGTGDTDTQYF TGTGCCAGCAGCCTAGGGACTGGGGACACAGATACGCAGTATTTT
TRBJ1-2 TRBD1 NA TRBV6-5 CASIKDRDWNYGYTF TGTGCCAGCATTAAAGACAGGGATTGGAACTATGGCTACACCTTC
TRBJ2-5 TRBD1 NA TRBV9 CASSPTGTGSETQYF TGTGCCAGCAGTCCCACCGGGACAGGGTCAGAGACCCAGTACTTC
TRBJ1-2 TRBD1 NA TRBV6-1 CASNSQGADGYTF TGTGCCAGCAACTCACAGGGGGCGGATGGCTACACCTTC
TRBJ2-1 NA few TRBV5-4 CASSPEGGTSFEQFF TGTGCCAGCAGCCCAGAAGGTGGGACATCCTTTGAGCAGTTCTTC
TRBJ2-1 TRBD2 NA TRBV5-1 CASNLGGSLVNEQFF TGCGCCAGCAATCTCGGCGGGAGTTTGGTGAATGAGCAGTTCTTC
TRBJ1-2 NA few TRBV4-1 CASSLTSPYYGYTF TGCGCCAGCAGCCTGACTAGTCCGTACTATGGCTACACCTTC
TRBJ2-7 TRBD1 NA TRBV18 CASSALQGAYEQYF TGTGCCAGCTCAGCCCTCCAGGGGGCCTACGAGCAGTACTTC
TRBJ1-2 NA NA TRBV29-1 CSAEGSSKGYTF TGCAGCGCGGAGGGGAGTAGCAAAGGCTACACCTTC
TRBJ1-2 NA NA TRBV18 CASSPPEGSLGGYTF TGTGCCAGCTCACCACCAGAGGGTAGCCTAGGTGGCTACACCTTC
TRBJ2-1 NA NA TRBV5-4 CASSLIEALEQFF TGTGCCAGCAGCTTGATAGAAGCACTTGAGCAGTTCTTC
TRBJ1-5 TRBD1 once TRBV2 CASRFGQAPNQPQHF TGTGCCAGCAGGTTTGGACAGGCTCCTAATCAGCCCCAGCATTTT
TRBJ2-1 NA NA TRBV5-4 CASSFPGNYNEQFF TGTGCCAGCAGCTTCCCAGGGAACTACAATGAGCAGTTCTTC
TRBJ1-3 NA NA TRBV6-1 CASLLSGVAGNTIYF TGTGCCAGCCTTTTGTCAGGGGTAGCTGGAAACACCATATATTTT
TRBJ2-3 TRBD1 NA TRBV4-2 CASSQDLWDRVQDTQYF TGTGCCAGCAGCCAAGACCTCTGGGACAGGGTACAAGATACGCAGTATTTT
TRBJ2-1 NA NA TRBV5-4 CASSLRGAVDEQFF TGTGCCAGCAGCTTGAGGGGTGCGGTGGATGAGCAGTTCTTC
TRBJ2-1 TRBD1 NA TRBV25-1 CASSPRQGLANEQFF TGTGCCAGCAGTCCTCGACAGGGCCTGGCCAATGAGCAGTTCTTC
TRBJ2-1 TRBD2 NA TRBV4-3 CASSQDLGLAANYYNEQFF TGCGCCAGCAGCCAAGACCTCGGACTAGCGGCCAATTACTACAATGAGCAGTTCTTC
TRBJ2-1 NA once TRBV28 CASSLLDTLYEQFF TGTGCCAGCAGTTTATTAGACACCCTATATGAGCAGTTCTTC
TRBJ2-1 TRBD2 NA TRBV7-6 CASSLRLAGDIDNEQFF TGTGCCAGCAGCTTACGACTAGCGGGGGATATTGACAATGAGCAGTTCTTC